This T cell receptor (beta chain) came from a study of a mutant IDH1 vaccine in newly diagnosed glioma. Study background: Vaccinations were initiated 4-6 weeks following radiotherapy alone, or were given together with temozolomide cycles. Prior therapy was radiotherapy, temozolomide, or both; most received both. Treated individuals were about 62% male and approximately 40% female, averaging roughly 43 years of age.

Study-level results: The authors found pseudoprogression apparently unrelated to changes in top peripheral T cell clonotypes.

The table came from immunoSEQ multiplex PCR; TCRdb's copy has only in-frame clones and leaves some out. The sample yields about 61,000 clones, under 90% seen once. About this clone: Antigen specificity is unknown.

This CDR3 has 14 amino acids. Germline V gives CDR1 ENHRY, CDR2 SYGVKD. Trimming pared 6 bases from V and 8 bases from J, leaving 14 bases between. Specified time point: week 11, during vaccination. A 20-mer mutant IDH1 peptide at 300 ug was injected subcutaneously with topical imiquimod. The TCR sequence derives from a middle-aged man with glioma. Sequencing was performed on PBMCs, taken from a glioma patient whose treatment included an IDH1 peptide vaccine. The chain couples TRBV10-3 to TRBJ1-6; D remains unclear. The CDR3 sequence is CAIRPTADDSPLHF. Here the CDR3 DNA reads TGTGCCATCAGGCCCACGGCTGATGATTCACCCCTCCACTTT.